The source of this T cell receptor beta chain is a study of cytomegalovirus exposure and HLA in healthy donors. Study-wide results and limits: Available immune exposure information covered CMV serostatus only. The study listed 164 cytomegalovirus-associated TCR beta chains. It was reported in a later analysis that an Asian-associated ancestry cluster showed fewer N-insertions than the approximately 670-donor mean.

Germline lookup yields CDR1 GTSNPN and CDR2 SVGIG (reference sequence). This CDR3 comprises 14 residues. Trimming cost V 5 bases and J 3 bases, with 17 bases left between them. Primers for the PCR totalled 60 Vbeta and 13 Jbeta. Per the authors' pipeline: In a later analysis, of tens of millions of unique beta chains, roughly 10 million appeared in at least two donors. Generated by immunoSEQ multiplex PCR, the TCRdb table keeps only in-frame clones and is missing some. V and J calls and clone size are those listed in that table; D and trimming were worked out from the DNA. The sample consists of about 150,000 clones, approximately 85% of them appearing once. On this clone itself: Its antigen is undetermined.

The receptor's source is a woman aged 18-29 years in good health and CMV-seronegative. V gene TRBV30 combines with J gene TRBJ2-7; no firm D call. Input material: PBMCs. The CDR3: CAWLAKIDHYEQYF. CDR3 nucleotides: TGTGCCTGGCTCGCAAAAATAGATCACTACGAGCAGTACTTC.